The subject of this entry is one T cell receptor (beta chain). The antigen is not known. This sample was included in a study of cytomegalovirus exposure and HLA in healthy donors. General study points: Reported findings show TCR beta sequences accurately forecast HLA-A and HLA-B alleles in most subjects.

The study ran its PCR with 60 Vbeta and 13 Jbeta primers. Sequencing was performed with immunoSEQ multiplex PCR; in TCRdb, only in-frame clones are kept and a portion is missing. The data contain over 200,000 clones, roughly 79% of them seen just once; the ten biggest clones take up about 2%. Sequencing was performed on PBMCs. The receptor's source is a male donor in good health and CMV-seronegative.

The CDR3 coding sequence is TGCAGCGTTGCACAACAGGGTTCAGTAAAACTGTTTTTT. Encoded protein: CSVAQQGSVKLFF. V is TRBV29-1 and J is TRBJ1-4, with D possibly being TRBD1 (6 bases). The CDR3 extends over 13 amino acids. Germline V gives CDR1 SQVTM, CDR2 ANQGSEA. V dropped 4 bases and J dropped 10 bases, with 16 bases sitting between them.